Listed below are T cell receptor beta chains from one sample, sequenced in a study of monozygotic twins with inflammatory bowel disease. TCRdb reprocessed the 5' RACE reads and reports one entry per CDR3 protein, with no DNA. The sample includes approximately 400,000 distinct CDR3 sequences. The sample consisted of blood. The origin of the receptors is a human donor with ulcerative colitis or Crohn's disease, or a healthy co-twin of an affected twin (not recorded which). Both conserved end residues are part of each CDR3.

>TRBJ2-3|TRBV7-2
CASSPSGGRTDTQYF
>TRBJ2-7|TRBV28
CASSPIRTYEQYF
>TRBJ2-5|TRBV7-9
CASSTGQDLAETQYF
>TRBJ2-3|TRBV14
CASSLGQRSTDTQYF
>TRBJ2-5|TRBV20-1
CSAREQGALQETQYF
>TRBJ2-1|TRBV5-4
CASREGTDLTEQFF
>TRBJ2-3|TRBV3-1
CASSQADTQYF
>TRBJ2-1|TRBV20-1
CSAREESGQRYDEQFF
>TRBJ1-2|TRBV29-1
CSGDRQGTNYGYTF
>TRBJ1-6|TRBV3-1
CASSQLQSAESPLHF
>TRBJ1-5|TRBV12-3/TRBV12-4
CASRGQAPNQPQHF
>TRBJ2-7|TRBV7-9
CASSPVGTSLYEQYF
>TRBJ2-1|TRBV10-2
CASSSSDRGLFDEQFF
>TRBJ2-7|TRBV28
CASSLIAGDNEQYF
>TRBJ2-7|TRBV7-2
CASSLQRELYEQYF
>TRBJ1-4|TRBV29-1
CSVDGGGDYRFF
>TRBJ1-5|TRBV20-1
CSAGGKTGGSHSNQPQHF
>TRBJ2-1|TRBV11-2
CASSFRGKDYNEQFF
>TRBJ1-2|TRBV6-1
CASSGWTGTEIYYGYTF
>TRBJ1-4|TRBV25-1
CASREVGDEKLFF
>TRBJ2-1|TRBV5-6
CASSFGYREQFF
>TRBJ1-6|TRBV3-1
CASSRYRESPLHF
>TRBJ1-3|TRBV20-1
CSAARWSGNTIYF
>TRBJ2-1|TRBV6-2/TRBV6-3
CASSYTLGTSGRHNEQFF
>TRBJ2-7|TRBV5-1
CASSLTLAGGDEQYF
>TRBJ1-1|TRBV18
CASSHEQGARTEAFF
>TRBJ2-7|TRBV28
CASSRKGIGSYEQYF
>TRBJ2-3|TRBV29-1
CSADLGTRTDTQYF
>TRBJ2-3|TRBV12-3/TRBV12-4
CASSFGTGNTDTQYF
>TRBJ2-1|TRBV7-2
CASSLEGTVYNEQFF
>TRBJ2-3|TRBV5-6
CASSQIQLFGTDTQYF
>TRBJ2-7|TRBV20-1
CSAIGTIGDEQYF
>TRBJ2-4|TRBV19
CASKGSGAKNIQYF
>TRBJ1-1|TRBV7-2
CASSLEISLNTEAFF
>TRBJ1-2|TRBV27
CASSLRGPLGYTF
>TRBJ1-2|TRBV20-1
CSARFRTGVNYGYTF
>TRBJ2-3|TRBV6-1
CASTTPPFSTDTQYF
>TRBJ2-7|TRBV5-5
CASSWGQGDSGGEQYF
>TRBJ1-4|TRBV7-2
CASSFRGSTNEKLFF
>TRBJ2-3|TRBV7-9
CASSLFGSGVGDTQYF
>TRBJ1-2|TRBV3-1
CASSRTGAGYGYTF
>TRBJ1-2|TRBV4-1
CASSQDEGQANYGYTF
>TRBJ1-5|TRBV27
CASSLSAGESNQPQHF
>TRBJ2-3|TRBV20-1
CSARDRSRRTDTQYF
>TRBJ2-7|TRBV3-1
CASSQLALDSSYEQYF
>TRBJ2-5|TRBV11-2
CASSLGDLAGGQQETQYF
>TRBJ2-7|TRBV10-3
CAISEGTYEQYF
>TRBJ2-2|TRBV7-9
CASSLIQAGVDGELFF
>TRBJ2-1|TRBV20-1
CSAVLAGGGNEQFF
>TRBJ1-3|TRBV5-1
CASSLTGSGNTIYF